The source of this T cell receptor (beta chain) is a study of post-analysis software for immune sequencing data. Findings of the study overall: There were about five TRBV segments more frequent in patients than controls, and TRBV5-6, TRBV5-1 and TRBV20-1 were among them. Among multiple sclerosis patients, normalized Chao1 diversity was significantly below that of controls.

Sequencing libraries made from TCR beta cDNA carried unique molecular identifiers. TCRdb re-called the PCR reads with MiXCR, one entry per CDR3 protein. The data hold hundreds of thousands of distinct CDR3 sequences, with around 27% observed a single time. Comment on this clonotype: The antigen remains undetermined.

Trimming cost V 1 base and J 10 bases, with 11 bases left between them. This CDR3 is built from 13 residues. The germline CDR1 and CDR2 sequences are MDHEN and SYDVKM. This receptor was obtained from a girl aged 10 to 17 with multiple sclerosis. Sample: blood. This chain links TRBV28 with TRBJ2-1; D gene ambiguous. The CDR3 coding sequence is TGTGCCAGCAGTTTATCCCCTAGTAACGAGCAGTTCTTC. Encoded protein: CASSLSPSNEQFF.